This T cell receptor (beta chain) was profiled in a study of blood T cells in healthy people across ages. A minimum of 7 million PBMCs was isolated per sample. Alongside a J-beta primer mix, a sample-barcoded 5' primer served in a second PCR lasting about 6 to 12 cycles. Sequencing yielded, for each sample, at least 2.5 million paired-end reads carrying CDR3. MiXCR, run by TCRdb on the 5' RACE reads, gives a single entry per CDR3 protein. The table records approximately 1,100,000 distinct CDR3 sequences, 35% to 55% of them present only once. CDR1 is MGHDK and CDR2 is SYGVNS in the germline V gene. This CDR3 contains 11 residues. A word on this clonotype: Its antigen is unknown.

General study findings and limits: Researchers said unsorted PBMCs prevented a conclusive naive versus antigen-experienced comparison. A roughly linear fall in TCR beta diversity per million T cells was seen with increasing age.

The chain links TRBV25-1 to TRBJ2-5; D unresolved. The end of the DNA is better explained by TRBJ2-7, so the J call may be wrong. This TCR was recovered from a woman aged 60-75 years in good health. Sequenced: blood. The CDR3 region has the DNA TGTGCCAGCAGTGTAGGGTGCGAGCAGTACTTC. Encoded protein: CASSVGCEQYF.